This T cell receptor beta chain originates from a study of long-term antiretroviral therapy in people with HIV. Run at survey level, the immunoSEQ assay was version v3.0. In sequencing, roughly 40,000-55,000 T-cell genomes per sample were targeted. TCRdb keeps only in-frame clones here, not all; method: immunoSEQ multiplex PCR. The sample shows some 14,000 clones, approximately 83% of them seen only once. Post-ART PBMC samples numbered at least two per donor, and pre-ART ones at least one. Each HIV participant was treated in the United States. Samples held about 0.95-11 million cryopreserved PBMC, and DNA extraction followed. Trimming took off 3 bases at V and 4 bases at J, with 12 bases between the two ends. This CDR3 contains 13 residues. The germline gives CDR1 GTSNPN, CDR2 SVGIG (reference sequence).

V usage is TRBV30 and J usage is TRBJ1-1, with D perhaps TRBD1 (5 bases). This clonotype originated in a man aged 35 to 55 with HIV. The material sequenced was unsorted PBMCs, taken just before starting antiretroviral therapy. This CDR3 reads CAWSGGGATEAFF. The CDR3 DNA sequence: TGTGCCTGGAGCGGGGGAGGGGCCACTGAAGCTTTCTTT. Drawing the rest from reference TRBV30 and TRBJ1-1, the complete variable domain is SQTIHQWPATLVQPVGSPLSLECTVEGTSNPNLYWYRQAAGRGLQLLFYSVGIGQISSEVPQNLSASRPQDRQFILSSKKLLLSDSGFYLCAWSGGGATEAFFGQGTRLTVV.